The source of this T cell receptor (beta chain) is a study of blood T cell repertoires in COVID-19. TCRdb keeps only in-frame clones here, not all; method: immunoSEQ multiplex PCR. The table shows 180,000 or so clones, with 89% occurring only once. This study enrolled people aged roughly 18 to 90 from 24 US geographic areas. V was shortened by 4 bases and J by 0 bases, with 12 bases between the two germline ends. This CDR3 comprises 15 residues. Per the germline V gene, CDR1 is SGHRS and CDR2 is YFSETQ. This TCR came from a woman in her thirties or forties with acute COVID-19. The sample comprised PBMCs or T cells enriched from blood (not recorded which). This chain connects TRBV5-1 to TRBJ2-3; D is unclear. The CDR3 DNA sequence: TGCGCCAGCAGCCCGCATGACGGGAGCACAGATACGCAGTATTTT. Its protein is CASSPHDGSTDTQYF.